This T cell receptor beta chain was sequenced during a study of a mutant IDH1 vaccine in newly diagnosed glioma. Study-level background: The vaccination schedule gave patients eight doses in weeks 1, 3, 5, 7, 11, 15, 19 and 23. Every participant had undergone radiotherapy, temozolomide, or both before, and most underwent both.

Assay: immunoSEQ multiplex PCR; the TCRdb copy retains only in-frame clones and omits some. This sample has approximately 39,000 clones, with roughly 81% found just once. Time point specified: week 5, during vaccination. Topical imiquimod accompanied each vaccine dose, which consisted of 300 ug of mutant IDH1 20-mer peptide. The length of the CDR3 is 14 residues. V was clipped by 10 bases and J by 1 base, with 17 bases between them. The germline V gene encodes CDR1 SGHRS and CDR2 YFSETQ. There are a few counts of this clone. Its target is not known. This chain uses TRBV5-1 with TRBJ1-1; perhaps TRBD1 as D (5 bases). The sequenced sample was PBMCs, obtained from a glioma patient whose treatment included an IDH1 peptide vaccine. This clonotype was obtained from a middle-aged man with glioma. This chain's CDR3 is CACESGTGNTEAFF. The CDR3 DNA sequence: TGCGCCTGTGAGAGTGGAACAGGGAACACTGAAGCTTTCTTT.